This TCR beta chain was found in a study of blood T cell repertoires in COVID-19. Study details: COVID-19 samples, acute and convalescent, were from the United States, Italy and Spain.

Profiled with immunoSEQ multiplex PCR; TCRdb holds only in-frame clones, not every one. The sample holds fewer than 300,000 clones; around 85% are singletons and the top ten take 2% to 3%. Trimming left V 4 bases short and J 1 base short, with 8 bases between. CDR3 size: 13 residues. Germline V gene sequence: CDR1 SGHRS, CDR2 YFSETQ. Membership in each cohort depended on participant-reported clinical history. The sequencing sample was made of PBMCs or T cells enriched from blood (not recorded which). This sequence originates from a woman aged 50 to 60 who had recovered from COVID-19. The V and J genes are TRBV5-1 and TRBJ2-5; D is possibly TRBD2 (6 bases). DNA of the CDR3: TGCGCCAGCAGCGGGGGGATCCAAGAGACCCAGTACTTC. This translates into CASSGGIQETQYF.